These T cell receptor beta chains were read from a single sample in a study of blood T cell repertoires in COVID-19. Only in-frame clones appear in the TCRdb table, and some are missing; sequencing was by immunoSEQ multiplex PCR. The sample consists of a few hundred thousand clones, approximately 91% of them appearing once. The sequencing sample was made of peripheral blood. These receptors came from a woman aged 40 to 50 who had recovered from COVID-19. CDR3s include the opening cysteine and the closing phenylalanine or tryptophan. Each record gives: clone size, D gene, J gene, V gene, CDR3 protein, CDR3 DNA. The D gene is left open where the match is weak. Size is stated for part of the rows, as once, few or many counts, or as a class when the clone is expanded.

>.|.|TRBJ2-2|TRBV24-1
CATRQTGNTGELFF
TGTGCCACCAGACAGACAGGGAACACCGGGGAGCTGTTTTTT
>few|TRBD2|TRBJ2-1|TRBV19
CASSTTGLANNEQFF
TGTGCCAGTAGTACCACGGGACTAGCCAACAATGAGCAGTTCTTC
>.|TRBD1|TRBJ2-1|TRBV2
CASSGQLYGDRVVEQFF
TGTGCCAGCAGCGGTCAACTTTACGGGGACAGGGTGGTTGAGCAGTTCTTC
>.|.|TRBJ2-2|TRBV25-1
CASSPGEGVAGELFF
TGTGCCAGCAGCCCCGGAGAGGGGGTCGCCGGGGAGCTGTTTTTT
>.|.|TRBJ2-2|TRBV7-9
CASSQDGATGELFF
TGTGCCAGCAGCCAAGACGGAGCCACCGGGGAGCTGTTTTTT
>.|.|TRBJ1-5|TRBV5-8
CAGARGNQPQHF
TGTGCCGGGGCTAGGGGAAATCAGCCCCAGCATTTT
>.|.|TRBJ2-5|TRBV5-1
CASSLNLAQETQYF
TGCGCCAGCAGCTTGAACCTAGCACAAGAGACCCAGTACTTC
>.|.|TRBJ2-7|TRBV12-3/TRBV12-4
CASSLSAGEQYF
TGTGCCAGCAGTTTATCTGCGGGCGAGCAGTACTTC
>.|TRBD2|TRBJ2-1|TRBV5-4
CASSYSGGVNEQFF
TGTGCCAGCAGCTATAGCGGGGGGGTCAATGAGCAGTTCTTC
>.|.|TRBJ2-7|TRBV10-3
CAISADRNYEQYF
TGTGCCATCAGTGCCGACAGGAACTACGAGCAGTACTTC
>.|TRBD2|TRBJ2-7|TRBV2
CASSSRGGTVSSYEQYF
TGTGCCAGCTCATCTAGGGGAGGGACCGTCAGCTCCTACGAGCAGTACTTC
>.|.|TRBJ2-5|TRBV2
CASIGEKETQYF
TGTGCCAGCATAGGAGAAAAAGAGACCCAGTACTTC
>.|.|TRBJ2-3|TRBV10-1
CASRQSTDTQYF
TGCGCCAGCAGACAGAGCACAGATACGCAGTATTTT
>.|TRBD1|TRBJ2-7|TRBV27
CASSSDRDSYEQYF
TGTGCCAGCAGTTCGGACAGGGATTCCTACGAGCAGTACTTC
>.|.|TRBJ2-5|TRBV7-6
CASSLQQETQYF
TGTGCCAGCAGCTTACAACAAGAGACCCAGTACTTC
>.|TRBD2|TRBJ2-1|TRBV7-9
CASSLVVLAGAHEQFF
TGTGCCAGCAGCTTAGTAGTACTAGCGGGAGCCCATGAGCAGTTCTTC
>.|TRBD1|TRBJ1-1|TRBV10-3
CAISDGQGSTEAFF
TGTGCCATCAGCGATGGACAGGGCTCCACTGAAGCTTTCTTT